The 29 T cell receptor beta chains below all came from one sample that was sequenced in a study of T cells in Graves' hyperthyroidism and ophthalmopathy. Amplified TCR beta CDR3 regions came from RNA transcripts. HTBI primers were the set used in a first-round RT-PCR of the TCR CDR3. TCRdb reprocessed the multiplex PCR reads via MiXCR and lists one record per CDR3 protein. The sample includes hundreds of thousands of distinct CDR3 sequences, 12% to 15% seen only once; the top ten take more than 8.5%. The sample consisted of blood. The receptors here all came from a woman aged 18-29 years with Graves' hyperthyroidism.

The V and J genes are TRBV14 and TRBJ2-7; TRBD1 aligns across 7 bases. The J call may be mistaken, given a closer DNA end match to TRBJ2-1. Germline assignment: CDR1 SGHDN and CDR2 FVKESK. This CDR3 is 13 amino acids long. Here the CDR3 DNA reads TGTGCCAGCAGCTACGGGACAGCATACGAGCAGTTCTTC. The encoded protein is CASSYGTAYEQFF.

This chain uses TRBV15 with TRBJ2-4; 8 bases align to TRBD2. The CDR3 runs 17 residues. Germline V lookup: CDR1 LNHNV, CDR2 YYDKDF (reference sequence). Losses at the gene ends were 1 base for V and 4 bases for J; bases not matched to a gene: 9. The chain's CDR3 is CATSRGGDTSGKNIQYF. Here the CDR3 DNA reads TGTGCCACCAGCAGAGGGGGGGATACTAGCGGTAAAAACATTCAGTACTTC.

The chain links TRBV20-1 to TRBJ1-5; no clear D gene. There are 12 residues in the CDR3. The V gene lost 5 bases and the J gene lost 2 bases, with 7 bases spanning the gap. Germline V gene sequence: CDR1 DFQATT, CDR2 SNEGSKA (reference sequence). DNA for the CDR3: TGCAGTGCTCTAAAGGGCAATCAGCCCCAGCATTTT. It codes for CSALKGNQPQHF.

This clonotype was seen many times. The chain combines TRBV6-2 or TRBV6-3 with TRBJ1-5; the D gene is possibly TRBD1 (6 bases). The V end lost 10 bases, the J end lost 4 bases, and 11 bases lay between the germline ends. This CDR3 is 12 amino acids long. Germline V gene sequence: CDR1 MNHEY, CDR2 SVGEGT. CDR3 bases: TGTGCCACCCGACAGGAGAATCAGCCCCAGCATTTT. Its protein is CATRQENQPQHF.

This clonotype has a count of ten or more. The CDR3 sequence is CASSLFRNTISYNEQFF. The CDR3 nucleotides are TGTGCCAGCAGTTTATTTAGGAACACCATTTCCTACAATGAGCAGTTCTTC. The chain recombines TRBV27 with TRBJ2-1; D is unresolved. V was trimmed by 1 base and J by 1 base, leaving 14 bases between them. The CDR3 consists of 17 residues. The germline CDR1 and CDR2 sequences are MNHEY and SMNVEV (reference sequence).

This clonotype was seen a handful of times. The chain carries TRBV18 and TRBJ1-4; the match to TRBD1 covers 9 bases. The junction had 8 bases not matched to a gene; V was cut back by 6 bases and J by 6 bases. CDR1 and CDR2 from the germline V gene are KGHSH and LQKENI. The CDR3 runs to 15 residues. Here the CDR3 reads CASSHRGQGYEKLFF. The CDR3 coding sequence is TGTGCCAGCTCCCACCGAGGACAGGGGTATGAAAAACTGTTTTTT.

This clonotype was seen more than once but under ten times. The V gene is TRBV28, the J gene TRBJ2-6, with D possibly TRBD2 on 6 matching bases. The CDR3 consists of 15 residues. Per the germline V gene, CDR1 is MDHEN and CDR2 is SYDVKM. V was cut by 5 bases and J by 2 bases, with 10 bases left in between. CDR3 sequence: CASSRPGAGANVLTF. The DNA of the CDR3 is TGTGCCAGCAGTCGCCCGGGGGCTGGGGCCAACGTCCTGACTTTC.

The chain is built from TRBV30 and TRBJ2-7, with D possibly matching TRBD1 (5 bases). Between the trimmed V and J ends, which lost 3 bases and 6 bases, there was a span of 15 bases. Germline CDR1 is GTSNPN and CDR2 is SVGIG (reference sequence). The length of the CDR3 is 13 residues. In DNA, the CDR3 is TGTGCCTGGAGGCGGCAGGGAATTCTCGAGCAGTACTTC. This translates into CAWRRQGILEQYF.

The chain recombines TRBV3-1 with TRBJ2-7; D may be TRBD1 or TRBD2 (5 bases each). This CDR3 is 14 amino acids long. CDR1 is LGHDT and CDR2 is YNNKEL in the germline V gene (reference sequence). Trimming stripped 0 bases from V and 3 bases from J, with 9 bases between. CDR3 DNA sequence: TGTGCCAGCAGCCAAGACGGGGCCCTCTACGAGCAGTACTTC. The encoded protein is CASSQDGALYEQYF.

Many counts were recorded for this clonotype. This sequence joins TRBV20-1 and TRBJ2-7; 8 bases are a match to TRBD2. The CDR3 has 15 residues. Germline V gene data show CDR1 as DFQATT and CDR2 as SNEGSKA (reference sequence). V lost 6 bases and J lost 2; bases outside the gene matches: 12. The CDR3 nucleotides read TGCAGTGCCCCCGGGCTAGCGGGTTCCCCCTACGAGCAGTACTTC. It is translated as CSAPGLAGSPYEQYF.

This clonotype was observed many times. V usage is TRBV12-3 or TRBV12-4 and J usage is TRBJ2-3, with 9 bases matching TRBD2. This CDR3 has 18 amino acids. V trimming: 7 bases; J trimming: 6 bases; junction bases outside the gene matches: 20. Written as DNA, the CDR3 is TGTGCCAGCATTATGGGCTCGTTAGCGGGAGTCCTGGGGGATACGCAGTATTTT. This gives the protein CASIMGSLAGVLGDTQYF.

A few counts support this clonotype. A much larger clonotype is one base distant, so this may be a read error. The rearrangement uses TRBV28 and TRBJ2-3, with a weak D call TRBD1 (6 bases). Germline V gives CDR1 MDHEN, CDR2 SYDVKM. The CDR3 covers 16 residues. The CDR3 DNA follows: TGTGCCAGCAGGATAAACTTCAGGGGCAGCACAGATATGCAGTATTTT. Its protein is CASRINFRGSTDMQYF.

The V call is TRBV28, the J call TRBJ2-7, with 9 bases that match TRBD1. The CDR3 consists of 16 residues. V shed 3 bases and J 7 bases; nucleotides not matched to a gene: 13. Germline CDR1 is MDHEN and CDR2 is SYDVKM. Written as DNA, the CDR3 is TGTGCCAGCAGTTTGTATCCGACAGGGGGTCTTATTGAGCAGTACTTC. As protein: CASSLYPTGGLIEQYF.

This clonotype was counted between two and nine times. J is TRBJ2-3 and V is TRBV6-1; perhaps D is TRBD1 or TRBD2 (5 bases each). The V end was cut by 7 bases, the J end by 4 bases, with 15 bases between. Germline loops: CDR1 MNHNS, CDR2 SASEGT. CDR3 length: 14 amino acids. The DNA for the CDR3 is TGTGCCAGCATGGGCAGGGAGCTTGCAGATACGCAGTATTTT. Translated, it gives CASMGRELADTQYF.

The V gene is TRBV20-1, the J gene TRBJ2-7; no clear D gene. There are 15 residues in the CDR3. The V gene lost 1 base and the J gene lost 2 bases, with 15 bases spanning the gap. The germline CDR1 and CDR2 sequences are DFQATT and SNEGSKA (reference sequence). Here the CDR3 DNA reads TGCAGTGCTAGAGGACTGGGGTGGGATCCCTACGAGCAGTACTTC. It translates to CSARGLGWDPYEQYF.

This clonotype appeared a few times. The chain links TRBV27 to TRBJ1-1; 7 bases match TRBD1. V was pared by 3 bases and J by 1 base, with 8 bases of the junction left unmatched. The CDR3 contains 16 residues. From germline, CDR1 is MNHEY and CDR2 SMNVEV (reference sequence). CDR3: CASSLAGGLKNTEAFF. CDR3 nucleotides: TGTGCCAGCAGTTTGGCAGGGGGTCTTAAGAACACTGAAGCTTTCTTT.

This clonotype has just a few counts. The J gene is TRBJ1-1, the V gene TRBV6-2 or TRBV6-3; no definite D call. CDR3 size: 12 residues. With 2 bases removed from V and 11 bases from J, the gap between germline ends came to 12 bases. Per germline, CDR1 MNHEY and CDR2 SVGEGT. The CDR3 loop reads CASSYLIGAAFF. In DNA form, the CDR3 reads TGTGCCAGCAGTTACCTTATCGGCGCGGCTTTCTTT.

This clonotype was recorded many times. The chain carries TRBV11-2 and TRBJ2-4; the D is unclear. CDR3 size: 15 residues. CDR1 is SGHAT and CDR2 is FQNNGV in the germline V gene. Trimming shortened V by 1 base and J by 0 bases, and 7 bases separated the two germline ends. CDR3: CASSLGQLAKNIQYF. CDR3 coding DNA: TGTGCCAGCAGCTTAGGGCAGCTAGCCAAAAACATTCAGTACTTC.

In its sample, this clonotype was seen many times. The rearrangement uses TRBV12-5 and TRBJ2-1; 7 positions match TRBD2. CDR1 LGHNT and CDR2 FRNRAP come from the germline V gene. V lost 8 bases to trimming and J lost 4 bases; unmatched junction nucleotides: 8. The length of the CDR3 is 14 residues. The CDR3 loop is CASSQRGNYNEQFF. For the CDR3, the DNA is TGTGCTAGTTCTCAGCGGGGAAATTACAATGAGCAGTTCTTC. Full variable domain (missing parts from reference TRBV12-5 and TRBJ2-1): DARVTQTPRHKVTEMGQEVTMRCQPILGHNTVFWYRQTMMQGLELLAYFRNRAPLDDSGMPKDRFSAEMPDATLATLKIQPSEPRDSAVYFCASSQRGNYNEQFFGPGTRLTVL.

The rearrangement joins TRBV7-3 to TRBJ1-1; 8 bases map to TRBD1. The germline gives CDR1 SGHTA, CDR2 FQGTGA. The CDR3 consists of 12 residues. The V and J ends lost 5 bases and 6 bases, in that order; junction bases with no gene match: 2. CDR3 loop: CASSGQGSEAFF. The CDR3 coding sequence is TGTGCCAGCAGCGGACAGGGCTCTGAAGCTTTCTTT.

This clonotype came up many times. The V gene is TRBV30, the J gene TRBJ2-3, with D possibly being TRBD1 or TRBD2 (5 bases each). This CDR3 is built from 12 residues. V lost 5 bases to trimming and J lost 10 bases, with 16 bases between them. Germline V lookup: CDR1 GTSNPN, CDR2 SVGIG (reference sequence). The CDR3 coding sequence is TGTGCCTGGGAGAGGCCTGGGGGAGCGCAGTATTTT. Its translation is CAWERPGGAQYF.

This clonotype was detected a few times. V gene TRBV4-2 combines with J gene TRBJ1-3; 9 bases match TRBD1. CDR3 length equals 16 residues. The ends lost 4 bases at V and 4 bases at J; junction bases unmatched: 8. The germline V gene encodes CDR1 LGHNA and CDR2 YNFKEQ. As DNA, the CDR3 is TGTGCCAGCAGCCTGAACAGGGGGCCCTCAGGAAACACCATATATTTT. Its translation: CASSLNRGPSGNTIYF.

The rearrangement joins TRBV5-1 to TRBJ1-1, with 7 bases matching TRBD1. The germline CDR1 and CDR2 sequences are SGHRS and YFSETQ. V was pared by 4 bases and J by 6 bases, with 9 bases of the junction left unmatched. This CDR3 comprises 14 residues. The CDR3 reads CASSLRQGIAEAFF. The CDR3 region has the DNA TGCGCCAGCAGCCTCAGACAGGGAATAGCTGAAGCTTTCTTT.

This clonotype was picked up a small number of times. This chain joins TRBV7-8 and TRBJ2-2; D possibly corresponds to TRBD1 (6 bases). V was cut by 0 bases and J by 4 bases, with 9 bases left in between. This CDR3 region has 15 residues. Looked up from germline, CDR1 is SGHVS and CDR2 is FQNEAQ. The CDR3 loop reads CASSLAQGPTGELFF. The CDR3 DNA reads TGTGCCAGCAGCTTAGCGCAGGGGCCCACCGGGGAGCTGTTTTTT.

This clonotype was observed many times. The chain uses TRBV5-1 and TRBJ2-3, with TRBD2 identical over 11 bases. V lost 7 bases and J lost 6; bases outside the gene matches: 13. The CDR3 is 16 amino acids. Germline V gene data show CDR1 as SGHRS and CDR2 as YFSETQ. Written as DNA, the CDR3 is TGCGCCAGCGGAACATCCGGGACTAGCGGTTTGGATACGCAGTATTTT. It yields the protein CASGTSGTSGLDTQYF.

The chain recombines TRBV29-1 with TRBJ1-2, with 8 bases identical to TRBD1. The germline V gene encodes CDR1 SQVTM and CDR2 ANQGSEA. The CDR3 is made up of 14 amino acids. Trimming at V came to 4 bases and at J to 4 bases, leaving 8 bases not matched to a gene. CDR3 region: CSVVTGVGGYGYTF. CDR3 DNA: TGCAGCGTTGTGACAGGGGTCGGTGGCTATGGCTACACCTTC.

Remarks on this clonotype: A much more abundant neighbour one base away suggests this may be a read error. V gene TRBV7-9 combines with J gene TRBJ2-3; TRBD2 matches at 8 bases. The V segment lost 10 bases and the J segment 5 bases; nucleotides outside the gene matches: 17. CDR1 and CDR2 from the germline V gene are SEHNR and FQNEAQ (reference sequence). The CDR3 consists of 16 residues. The CDR3 loop reads CATTQNREGSQDTQYF. The CDR3 nucleotides are TGTGCCACTACACAAAACCGGGAGGGCTCACAAGATACGCAGTATTTT. The full variable domain, rest sourced from reference TRBV7-9 and TRBJ2-3, is DTGVSQNPRHKITKRGQNVTFRCDPISEHNRLYWYRQTLGQGPEFLTYFQNEAQLEKSRLLSDRFSAERPKGSFSTLEIQRTEQGDSAMYLCATTQNREGSQDTQYFGPGTRLTVL.

This clonotype has ten or more counts. J is TRBJ1-2 and V is TRBV5-5; 8 positions agree with TRBD1. CDR3 length: 17 residues. Germline CDR1 reads SGHKS; CDR2 reads YYEKEE (reference sequence). V gave up 0 bases and J gave up 5 bases; unmatched junction bases: 12. The CDR3 DNA follows: TGTGCCAGCAGCTTGGGAGTGGACGGGACAGGAAAATATGGCTACACCTTC. Translated, it gives CASSLGVDGTGKYGYTF.

The J gene is TRBJ2-7, the V gene TRBV4-1, with D perhaps given as TRBD1 or TRBD2 (6 bases each). Germline V gene sequence: CDR1 MGHRA, CDR2 YSYEKL. This CDR3 contains 16 residues. Trimming pared 3 bases from V and 3 bases from J, leaving 18 bases between. CDR3 region: CASSQTWGDKNYEQYF. CDR3 in DNA: TGCGCCAGCAGCCAGACCTGGGGGGACAAAAACTACGAGCAGTACTTC.